This T cell receptor beta chain originates from a study of T cell repertoires in cytomegalovirus infection (dated by TCRdb to the late 2010s). For the study in its entirety: Peptide stimulations targeted recently identified HLA-C-restricted CMV epitopes, whose presentation resists viral immunomodulation, together with well-studied HLA-B-restricted epitopes. Donor HLA type was relevant to the analysis, because carriage of CMV infection together with the matching HLA type was indicated by public TCR beta signatures.

Instrument on record: Illumina HiSeq 1500. TCRdb passed the public sequencing reads through fastp at Q25 and MiXCR, retaining productive beta sequences. Identical CDR3 protein sequences are pooled into one entry, listed with their most common genes and DNA. Here the sample has roughly 700,000 distinct CDR3 sequences; roughly a third occur a single time. The ten largest clonotypes hold roughly 20% of the sample. The paper's findings and limits, for the study overall: In the ex vivo response, HLA-C-restricted CMV-specific TCR beta clonotypes were dominant, and in two of eight donors the single most frequent clonotype came from this HLA-C-restricted group. In both this cohort and an independent roughly 400-donor cohort, the cumulative frequency of public TCR beta family members distinguished carriers of CMV infection plus the relevant HLA type.

Trimmed from V: 6 bases; trimmed from J: 1 base; junction bases lacking a gene match: 3. The germline V gene (reference sequence) provides CDR1 MNHEY and CDR2 SMNVEV. Its CDR3 holds 15 amino acids, cysteine through phenylalanine. Only the CDR3 DNA stays, 45 bases, in frame from base 1. Read against the paper, the sample's treatment or condition label means: in vitro stimulation with specific CMV peptide epitopes to enrich CMV-specific T cells. This clonotype has more than one count but fewer than ten. Its antigen target is currently unknown. No much larger clonotype is one base removed from it; base qualities were not supplied.

The chain is encoded by TRBV27 joined to TRBJ2-2; TRBD2 agrees with 9 junctional bases. The material was cultured PBMCs, obtained from culture after CMV antigen stimulation. The sequence was collected from a human donor in good health (CMV status not recorded). Some clones in this sample may be carry-over from other donors' samples. The sequenced DNA is TGTGCCAGCAGGCTAGCGGGGATGAACACCGGGGAGCTGTTTTTT. It is translated as CASRLAGMNTGELFF.